This T cell receptor (beta chain) originates from a study of PD-L1 blockade in urothelial cancer. Germline assignment: CDR1 LNHNV and CDR2 YYDKDF (reference sequence). The CDR3 covers 14 residues. Between the trimmed V and J ends, which lost 5 bases and 12 bases, there was a span of 20 bases. Repertoires were generated with immunoSEQ multiplex PCR, while TCRdb's copy carries only in-frame clones and drops some. The table shows fewer than 45,000 clones, with just over 35% occurring only once. The specimen was tumor tissue, collected before atezolizumab (anti-PD-L1) treatment. The rearrangement links TRBV15 to TRBJ2-1; a weak D match, TRBD2 (6 bases). This receptor was obtained from a man aged 55 to 70 with urothelial cancer. The CDR3 coding sequence is TGTGCCACCAGCCGGTCGCTGGGCGGGATTGCGCAGTTCTTC. It is translated as CATSRSLGGIAQFF.